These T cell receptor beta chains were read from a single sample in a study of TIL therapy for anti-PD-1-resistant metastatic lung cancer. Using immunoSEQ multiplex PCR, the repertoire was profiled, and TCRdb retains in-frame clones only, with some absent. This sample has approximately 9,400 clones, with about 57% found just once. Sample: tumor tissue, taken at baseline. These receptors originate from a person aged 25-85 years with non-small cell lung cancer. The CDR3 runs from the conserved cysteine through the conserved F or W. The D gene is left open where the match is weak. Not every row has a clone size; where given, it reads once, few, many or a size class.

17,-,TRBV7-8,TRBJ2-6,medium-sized,TGTGCCAGCAAACTCATCAGGGAGAGCTCTGGGGCCAACGTCCTGACTTTC,CASKLIRESSGANVLTF
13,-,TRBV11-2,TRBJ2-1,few,TGTGCCAGCAGCTTAGCGGGGTTAGGTGAGCAGTTCTTC,CASSLAGLGEQFF
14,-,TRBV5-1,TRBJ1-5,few,TGCGCCAGCAGTTTAGGGACTGCTTCTCAGCCCCAGCATTTT,CASSLGTASQPQHF
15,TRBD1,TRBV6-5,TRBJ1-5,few,TGTGCCAGCAGGGGACAGGGGGCGAGCAATCAGCCCCAGCATTTT,CASRGQGASNQPQHF
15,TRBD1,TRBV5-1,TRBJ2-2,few,TGCGCCAGCAGGCATGGACAGGGGAACACCGGGGAGCTGTTTTTT,CASRHGQGNTGELFF
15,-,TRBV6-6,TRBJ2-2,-,TGTGCCAGCAGTTACGAGACAGGGAACACCGGGGAGCTGTTTTTT,CASSYETGNTGELFF
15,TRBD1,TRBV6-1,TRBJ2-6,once,TGTGCCAGCGGACAGGGCCTGGCTGGGGCCAACGTCCTGACTTTC,CASGQGLAGANVLTF
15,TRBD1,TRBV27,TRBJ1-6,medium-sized,TGTGCCAGCAGCTTCTGGACAGGGGATAATTCACCCCTCCACTTT,CASSFWTGDNSPLHF
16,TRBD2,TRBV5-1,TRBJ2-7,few,TGCGCCAGCAGCTTGGGCACTAGCGGGAGTATCTACGAGCAGTACTTC,CASSLGTSGSIYEQYF
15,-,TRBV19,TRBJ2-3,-,TGTGCCAGTAGTAGGGTAGCCAGGGCCACAGATACGCAGTATTTT,CASSRVARATDTQYF